This T cell receptor beta chain was sequenced in a study of blood T cell repertoires in COVID-19. For the study at large: Samples representing acute and convalescent COVID-19 were sourced from the United States, Italy and Spain. The cDNA or gDNA used as material had been derived from T cells, B-cell-depleted T cells, or PBMCs.

Germline assignment: CDR1 LNHDA and CDR2 SQIVND (reference sequence). V lost 4 bases to trimming and J lost 6 bases; unmatched junction nucleotides: 9. This CDR3 is 15 amino acids long. Methods used by the authors: Nucleated cell number was recorded as an estimate derived from reference gene primer amplification. Sequenced by immunoSEQ multiplex PCR; TCRdb stores in-frame clones only, minus some. The V and J calls and clone size are taken from that table; D and trimming were inferred from the DNA. The sample consists of fewer than 250,000 clones, about 85% of them appearing once. The V call is TRBV19, the J call TRBJ2-7; 10 nucleotides line up with TRBD1. Sequenced input: peripheral blood. The sequence came from an older woman with active or convalescent COVID-19. This CDR3 reads CASSNGQGGGFEQYF. As DNA, the CDR3 is TGTGCCAGTAGTAACGGACAGGGGGGAGGTTTCGAGCAGTACTTC.